These T cell receptor beta chains were read from a single sample in a study of molecular identifiers for immune sequencing clone quantification. From the PCR reads, TCRdb called clonotypes with MiXCR, one entry per CDR3 protein. Of about 640,000 distinct CDR3 sequences in the sample, around 20% are singletons; the top ten hold 0.7% to 1%. Input material: naive CD8+ T cells from blood, with Jurkat cell RNA spiked in. These receptors all come from a human donor in good health. Some libraries in this study had Jurkat cell RNA spiked in. The CDR3 runs from the conserved cysteine through the conserved F or W. The order of the fields is D gene, clone size, V gene, J gene, CDR3 protein, CDR3 DNA. D genes are given only for firm matches. Only some rows state a clone size, as once, few, many or a class for expanded clones.

>NA|few|TRBV20-1|TRBJ2-1
CSIRNFEQFF
TGCAGTATCAGGAATTTTGAGCAGTTCTTC
>NA|few|TRBV19|TRBJ2-7
CASSISLSYEQYF
TGTGCCAGTAGTATCTCCTTATCCTACGAGCAGTACTTC
>NA|many|TRBV5-4|TRBJ2-7
CASSLTGLSPYEQYF
TGTGCCAGCAGCTTGACAGGGTTAAGCCCCTACGAGCAGTACTTC
>NA|few|TRBV6-6|TRBJ1-1
CASSCSNGQSKAFF
TGTGCCAGCAGTTGCTCGAATGGCCAGTCGAAAGCTTTCTTT
>NA|many|TRBV28|TRBJ2-2
CASTKVGELFF
TGTGCCAGCACTAAAGTCGGGGAGCTGTTTTTT
>NA|many|TRBV6-5|TRBJ1-1
CASSLLGSVEAFF
TGTGCCAGCAGTTTGTTGGGGTCGGTTGAAGCTTTCTTT
>TRBD1|NA|TRBV7-6|TRBJ1-2
CASSWATGDVNYGYTF
TGTGCCAGCAGCTGGGCGACAGGGGACGTTAACTATGGCTACACCTTC
>NA|many|TRBV7-9|TRBJ2-3
CASSFSTGATDTQYF
TGTGCCAGCAGCTTCTCGACGGGAGCCACAGATACGCAGTATTTT
>NA|many|TRBV5-6|TRBJ1-1
CASSLGPVSTPEAFF
TGTGCCAGCAGCTTGGGTCCGGTGTCGACCCCTGAAGCTTTCTTT
>TRBD1|NA|TRBV3-1|TRBJ1-1
CASSQGWDRGLRNTGAFF
TGTGCCAGCAGCCAAGGCTGGGACAGGGGGTTAAGGAACACTGGAGCTTTCTTT
>NA|many|TRBV7-9|TRBJ2-2
CASSLAQGVTGELFF
TGTGCCAGCAGCTTAGCGCAAGGGGTTACCGGGGAGCTGTTTTTT
>TRBD2|many|TRBV20-1|TRBJ2-7
CSANGLASYEQYF
TGCAGTGCTAACGGACTAGCATCCTACGAGCAGTACTTC
>TRBD2|few|TRBV6-2/TRBV6-3|TRBJ2-3
CASSYLVSGGDTQYF
TGTGCCAGCAGTTACTTAGTTAGCGGGGGAGATACGCAGTATTTT
>NA|once|TRBV24-1|TRBJ2-1
CATSDLGDEQLF
TGTGCCACCAGTGATTTAGGCGATGAGCAGCTCTTC
>NA|few|TRBV11-2|TRBJ1-5
CASSPGAGDNQPQHF
TGTGCCAGCAGCCCTGGGGCAGGGGACAATCAGCCCCAGCATTTT
>NA|many|TRBV6-5|TRBJ2-5
CASSDTGKQDPQETQYF
TGTGCCAGCAGCGACACGGGGAAACAGGACCCTCAAGAGACCCAGTACTTC
>TRBD1|NA|TRBV12-3/TRBV12-4|TRBJ1-1
CASSLTQGARDTEAFF
TGTGCCAGCAGTCTTACACAGGGGGCGCGGGACACTGAAGCTTTCTTT
>NA|many|TRBV7-2|TRBJ2-7
CASSFKPGVAPYYEQYF
TGTGCCAGCAGCTTTAAGCCCGGAGTAGCGCCTTACTACGAGCAGTACTTC
>NA|few|TRBV4-3|TRBJ1-4
CASSQADRSKTTTNEKLFF
TGCGCCAGCAGCCAAGCCGACAGGAGTAAAACCACAACTAATGAAAAACTGTTTTTT
>NA|many|TRBV25-1|TRBJ2-3
CASSEYMLSTDTQYF
TGTGCCAGCAGTGAATATATGCTGAGCACAGATACGCAGTATTTT
>NA|many|TRBV11-2|TRBJ1-1
CASSSGRAEAFF
TGTGCCAGCAGCTCCGGAAGGGCTGAAGCTTTCTTT
>NA|many|TRBV14|TRBJ2-3
CASSQEVKGTDTQYF
TGTGCCAGCAGCCAAGAGGTCAAAGGCACAGATACGCAGTATTTT
>TRBD1|few|TRBV25-1|TRBJ1-1
CASRAQVGQGSTGPNTEAFF
TGTGCCAGCAGGGCCCAAGTGGGACAGGGTAGTACGGGACCGAACACTGAAGCTTTCTTT
>NA|many|TRBV4-3|TRBJ2-1
CASSQDWRVDEQFF
TGCGCCAGCAGCCAAGATTGGAGGGTCGATGAGCAGTTCTTC
>NA|many|TRBV4-1|TRBJ2-3
CASSQGPISTDTQYF
TGCGCCAGCAGCCAAGGACCGATTAGCACAGATACGCAGTATTTT
>TRBD2|many|TRBV4-2|TRBJ2-7
CASSQDPLAGSEQYF
TGTGCCAGCAGCCAAGATCCACTAGCGGGGAGCGAGCAGTACTTC
>NA|many|TRBV6-2/TRBV6-3|TRBJ1-1
CASSYSLTGTLISNTEAFF
TGTGCCAGCAGTTACTCACTCACAGGAACCTTGATCTCGAACACTGAAGCTTTCTTT
>TRBD2|few|TRBV6-5|TRBJ2-2
CASSPNSLLAGGLRTGELFF
TGTGCCAGCAGTCCAAATAGTTTACTAGCGGGGGGATTACGCACCGGGGAGCTGTTTTTT
>TRBD1|NA|TRBV4-3|TRBJ2-7
CTSSPGTAYEQYF
TGCACCAGCAGCCCGGGGACAGCCTACGAGCAGTACTTC
>TRBD1|many|TRBV6-6|TRBJ1-3
CASSYSVRSGGFGNTIYF
TGTGCCAGCAGTTACTCCGTTCGTTCAGGGGGCTTTGGAAACACCATATATTTT